Here is one TCR beta chain with its context. The target antigen is unknown. Germline V gives CDR1 MNHEY, CDR2 SMNVEV (reference sequence). This CDR3 contains 16 residues. The V gene end was trimmed by 5 bases and the J gene end by 7 bases; junction bases not matched to a gene: 15. This sample was included in a study of OX40 agonist ivuxolimab in advanced cancers. As for the study in general: Patients received ivuxolimab, an intravenous treatment, every 2 weeks at 0.01 to 10 mg/kg. Among those treated, three patients had partial responses, one with hepatocellular carcinoma and two with cutaneous melanoma. Study-level points and caveats: By week 6 at 0.1 to 3.0 mg/kg, blood CD4+ and CD8+ T cells had expanded clonally. On average, a greater number of expanded clones characterised CD8+ T cells relative to CD4+.

Profiled with immunoSEQ multiplex PCR; TCRdb holds only in-frame clones, not every one. The sample lists about 13,000 clones, around 80% occurring once. The clonotype originates from an adult with an advanced solid tumor such as melanoma, head and neck, liver or kidney cancer. V is TRBV27 and J is TRBJ2-3; 7 nucleotides agree with TRBD2. Sample: CD4+ or CD8+ T cells sorted from blood, taken in a trial of the OX40 agonist ivuxolimab. The CDR3 DNA reads TGTGCCAGCAGTCCATATGGGGGGGAGGGCCCACATACGCAGTATTTT. Translation: CASSPYGGEGPHTQYF.